These 6 T cell receptor beta chains were sequenced from one sample in a study of human T cells and chemical hapten exposure. TCRdb itself ran the RACE reads through MiXCR, one entry per CDR3 protein. Of more than 50,000 distinct CDR3 sequences listed, approximately 6.7% are singletons. Indicated time point: pre-sensitization, week 0. Treatment given: therapeutic diphenylcyclopropenone sensitization with weekly scalp DPC. This sample comprised whole blood, obtained in connection with sensitization to the hapten diphenylcyclopropenone (DPC). These receptor sequences come from a woman younger than 45 with alopecia areata. Some clones in this sample may be carry-over from other donors' samples.

This clonotype was seen only a few times. This sequence joins TRBV5-1 and TRBJ1-6, with 9 bases aligning to TRBD1. CDR3 length: 15 residues. V shed 4 bases and J 10 bases; nucleotides not matched to a gene: 9. CDR1 and CDR2 from the germline V gene are SGHRS and YFSETQ. The CDR3 DNA reads TGCGCCAGCAGCGATCAGGGACAGGGAGGCTCACCCCTCCACTTT. Translating gives CASSDQGQGGSPLHF. The full variable domain, rest sourced from reference TRBV5-1 and TRBJ1-6, is KAGVTQTPRYLIKTRGQQVTLSCSPISGHRSVSWYQQTPGQGLQFLFEYFSETQRNKGNFPGRFSGRQFSNSRSEMNVSTLELGDSALYLCASSDQGQGGSPLHFGNGTRLTVT.

Ten or more counts support this clonotype. This chain joins TRBV12-3 or TRBV12-4 and TRBJ1-2; TRBD1 is a possible D gene (6 bases). This CDR3 is 16 amino acids long. V shed 6 bases and J shed 6 bases, with 23 bases lying between them. The CDR3 bases are TGTGCCAGCAGCCATGGGAACAGGGACGGGGGAGATGGCTACACCTTC. The encoded protein is CASSHGNRDGGDGYTF.

This clonotype has at least ten counts. The V and J genes are TRBV7-9 and TRBJ1-4, with D unresolved. V dropped 5 bases and J dropped 7 bases, with 20 bases sitting between them. The CDR3 loop spans 16 amino acids. Germline values: CDR1 SEHNR, CDR2 FQNEAQ (reference sequence). CDR3 sequence reads: CASSPSGPARGEKLFF. Here the CDR3 DNA reads TGTGCCAGCAGCCCCTCTGGTCCCGCTCGGGGTGAAAAACTGTTTTTT.

This clonotype was counted a single time. A much bigger clone sits one base away, suggesting this may be a read error. The chain uses TRBV29-1 and TRBJ1-2, with D possibly TRBD1 on 6 matching bases. The CDR3 is made up of 15 amino acids. From germline, CDR1 is SQVTM and CDR2 ANQGSEA. Here the CDR3 DNA reads TGCAGCGTTAAAGAGGGGGAGGGAGTGGCCTATGGCGACACCTTC. It codes for CSVKEGEGVAYGDTF.

In this sample, this clonotype turned up many times. This chain links TRBV12-3 or TRBV12-4 with TRBJ1-1; the D is unclear. The CDR3 sequence is 13 residues long. V lost 5 bases, J lost 1 base, and 8 bases lay in between. The CDR3 nucleotides are TGTGCCAGCAGTCTCCCAGGGAACACTGAAGCTTTCTTT. Protein: CASSLPGNTEAFF.

This clonotype has a count of ten or more. The chain couples TRBV6-2 or TRBV6-3 to TRBJ1-2; 8 bases map to TRBD1. The CDR3 contains 16 residues. With V trimmed by 3 bases and J by 8 bases, 14 bases remained unmatched. In germline, CDR1 is MNHEY, CDR2 SVGEGT. CDR3 residues: CASSYPFWTGSFGYTF. In DNA, the CDR3 is TGTGCCAGCAGTTATCCGTTTTGGACAGGGTCTTTCGGCTACACCTTC.